This TCR beta chain derives from a study of blood T cell repertoires in COVID-19. Study context: Samples representing acute and convalescent COVID-19 were sourced from the United States, Italy and Spain. T cells, B-cell-depleted T cells, or PBMCs supplied cDNA or gDNA.

This CDR3 is 16 amino acids long. Germline-derived CDR1 and CDR2 are SEHNR and FQNEAQ (reference sequence). The V and J ends lost 5 bases and 6 bases respectively, with 23 bases between them. In the original analysis: Estimates of nucleated cell counts were drawn from the amplification of reference gene primers. This table comes from immunoSEQ multiplex PCR, and its TCRdb copy is limited to in-frame clones, with some not included. V and J calls and clone size are those listed in that table; D and trimming were worked out from the DNA. The table shows 35,000 or so clones, with approximately 91% occurring only once.

The material sequenced was peripheral blood. The chain links TRBV7-9 to TRBJ2-7; the D gene is possibly TRBD1 (6 bases). This TCR derives from a human donor in a cohort sampled during active COVID-19. The CDR3 DNA reads as TGTGCCAGCAGCCACTACCCCGCGACAGGCTTCTCCGAGCAGTACTTC. Translating gives CASSHYPATGFSEQYF.